These T cell receptor beta chains were read from a single sample in a study of T cell repertoires in cytomegalovirus infection. One entry per CDR3 protein results from TCRdb running MiXCR on the reads. The sample records 450,000 to 600,000 distinct CDR3 sequences, around 10% being singletons. What was sequenced was PBMCs. These receptors came from a human donor in good health (CMV status not recorded). Some clones in this sample may be carry-over from other donors' samples. The CDR3 runs from the conserved cysteine through the conserved F or W. A D gene is named only where the DNA matches it firmly. The size entry is marked missing in some rows and otherwise reads once, few, many or a size class.

v_gene: TRBV5-7
d_gene: .
j_gene: TRBJ2-6
abundance: few
CDR3nt: TGTGCCAGCAGCTTGTCGCAACGGGGGACGGTTCCCTCTGGGGCCAACGTCCTGACTTTC
CDR3aa: CASSLSQRGTVPSGANVLTF

v_gene: TRBV20-1
d_gene: TRBD1
j_gene: TRBJ1-5
abundance: .
CDR3nt: TGCAGTGCTGGGGACAGGGTGGCTCAGCCCCAGCATTTT
CDR3aa: CSAGDRVAQPQHF

v_gene: TRBV7-3
d_gene: .
j_gene: TRBJ2-2
abundance: many
CDR3nt: TGTGCCAGCAGCGACCGGTTCGTCGGGGGGAACACCGGGGAGCTGTTTTTT
CDR3aa: CASSDRFVGGNTGELFF

v_gene: TRBV9
d_gene: .
j_gene: TRBJ2-5
abundance: few
CDR3nt: TGTGCCAGCAGCTCAACACCGCTAGGGGAAGAGACCCAGTACTTC
CDR3aa: CASSSTPLGEETQYF

v_gene: TRBV5-1
d_gene: .
j_gene: TRBJ2-7
abundance: few
CDR3nt: TGCGCCAGCAGCCAGCGGGTCGACTCCTACGAGCAGTACTTC
CDR3aa: CASSQRVDSYEQYF

v_gene: TRBV10-3
d_gene: TRBD1
j_gene: TRBJ2-1
abundance: many
CDR3nt: TGTGCCATCAGCCGGACAGGGGGCGATGAGCAGTTCTTC
CDR3aa: CAISRTGGDEQFF

v_gene: TRBV11-2
d_gene: .
j_gene: TRBJ1-4
abundance: many
CDR3nt: TGTGCCAGCAGCCCAGGACAAGTGCCCGGGCCCTTAACTCTTCCCTCGAATGAAAAACTGTTTTTT
CDR3aa: CASSPGQVPGPLTLPSNEKLFF

v_gene: TRBV6-1
d_gene: .
j_gene: TRBJ1-5
abundance: many
CDR3nt: TGTGCCAGCAGTGTAGGGACCGTTAAACAGCCCCAGCATTTT
CDR3aa: CASSVGTVKQPQHF

v_gene: TRBV11-1
d_gene: .
j_gene: TRBJ1-1
abundance: many
CDR3nt: TGTGCCAGCAGCTTTGGCAGACCTGAAGCTTTCTTT
CDR3aa: CASSFGRPEAFF

v_gene: TRBV7-9
d_gene: TRBD1
j_gene: TRBJ2-6
abundance: many
CDR3nt: TGTGCCAGCAGCTCCCGCTATAGTAGGGGACAGGGTACCGGGGCCAACGTCCTGACTTTC
CDR3aa: CASSSRYSRGQGTGANVLTF

v_gene: TRBV29-1
d_gene: .
j_gene: TRBJ2-7
abundance: many
CDR3nt: TGCAGCGTTCGTGGGGGGCTCCTCTACGAGCAGTACTTC
CDR3aa: CSVRGGLLYEQYF

v_gene: TRBV4-2
d_gene: .
j_gene: TRBJ2-6
abundance: .
CDR3nt: TGTGCCAGCAGCCAAGCCGGGGCTAGCTCTGGGGCCAACGTCCTGACTTTC
CDR3aa: CASSQAGASSGANVLTF

v_gene: TRBV29-1
d_gene: .
j_gene: TRBJ1-2
abundance: few
CDR3nt: TGCAGCGTTGAATCCCGCCAAAAACCCCAGGGCAACTATGGCTACACCTTC
CDR3aa: CSVESRQKPQGNYGYTF

v_gene: TRBV24-1
d_gene: TRBD2
j_gene: TRBJ2-1
abundance: .
CDR3nt: TGTGCCACCAGTGATTCCGGCGGGAGGGCCGGTGAGCAGTTCTTC
CDR3aa: CATSDSGGRAGEQFF

v_gene: TRBV6-2/TRBV6-3
d_gene: .
j_gene: TRBJ1-2
abundance: many
CDR3nt: TGTGCCAGCAGCGAATTGACAGACTTCTATGGCTACACCTTC
CDR3aa: CASSELTDFYGYTF

v_gene: TRBV12-3/TRBV12-4
d_gene: TRBD1
j_gene: TRBJ2-7
abundance: many
CDR3nt: TGTGCCAGCAGTAACCCCGGGACAGGGGTAAGAGAGCAGTACTTC
CDR3aa: CASSNPGTGVREQYF

v_gene: TRBV19
d_gene: TRBD2
j_gene: TRBJ2-1
abundance: .
CDR3nt: TGTGCCAGTAGTAGGCGGGGGGGCCCCGAGCAGTTCTTC
CDR3aa: CASSRRGGPEQFF

v_gene: TRBV7-9
d_gene: TRBD1
j_gene: TRBJ1-1
abundance: many
CDR3nt: TGTGCCAGCAGCTTGATCGGACAGGGGAGCACTGAAGCTTTCTTT
CDR3aa: CASSLIGQGSTEAFF

v_gene: TRBV7-2
d_gene: TRBD1
j_gene: TRBJ2-5
abundance: many
CDR3nt: TGTGCCAGCAGAAAGGGGGCAGAGACCCAGTACTTC
CDR3aa: CASRKGAETQYF

v_gene: TRBV10-3
d_gene: .
j_gene: TRBJ1-2
abundance: many
CDR3nt: TGTGCCATCAGTGATGAAAGTGGAGGGGCCGCGGGGAACTATGGCTACACCTTC
CDR3aa: CAISDESGGAAGNYGYTF

v_gene: TRBV5-5
d_gene: .
j_gene: TRBJ2-1
abundance: many
CDR3nt: TGTGCCAGCAGCTCCTTCGCTGGATACAATGAGCAGTTCTTC
CDR3aa: CASSSFAGYNEQFF

v_gene: TRBV19
d_gene: .
j_gene: TRBJ1-1
abundance: few
CDR3nt: TGTGCCAGTAGTATAGATGGACGGTATCCGGCTTTCTTT
CDR3aa: CASSIDGRYPAFF